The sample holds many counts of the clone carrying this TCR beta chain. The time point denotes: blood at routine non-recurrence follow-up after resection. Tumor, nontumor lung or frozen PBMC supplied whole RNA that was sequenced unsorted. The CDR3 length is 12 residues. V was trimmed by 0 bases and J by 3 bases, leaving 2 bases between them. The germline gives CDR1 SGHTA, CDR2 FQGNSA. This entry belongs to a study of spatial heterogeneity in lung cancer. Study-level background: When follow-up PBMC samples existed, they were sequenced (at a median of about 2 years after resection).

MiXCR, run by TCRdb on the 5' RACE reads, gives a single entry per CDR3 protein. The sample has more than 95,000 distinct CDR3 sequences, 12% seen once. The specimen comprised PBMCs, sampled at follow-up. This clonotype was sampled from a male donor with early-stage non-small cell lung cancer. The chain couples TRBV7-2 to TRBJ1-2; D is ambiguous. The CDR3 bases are TGTGCCAGCAGCTTAGCTTACTATGGCTACACCTTC. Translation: CASSLAYYGYTF. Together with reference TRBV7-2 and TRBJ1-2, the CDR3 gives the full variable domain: GAGVSQSPSNKVTEKGKDVELRCDPISGHTALYWYRQSLGQGLEFLIYFQGNSAPDKSGLPSDRFSAERTGGSVSTLTIQRTQQEDSAVYLCASSLAYYGYTFGSGTRLTVV.